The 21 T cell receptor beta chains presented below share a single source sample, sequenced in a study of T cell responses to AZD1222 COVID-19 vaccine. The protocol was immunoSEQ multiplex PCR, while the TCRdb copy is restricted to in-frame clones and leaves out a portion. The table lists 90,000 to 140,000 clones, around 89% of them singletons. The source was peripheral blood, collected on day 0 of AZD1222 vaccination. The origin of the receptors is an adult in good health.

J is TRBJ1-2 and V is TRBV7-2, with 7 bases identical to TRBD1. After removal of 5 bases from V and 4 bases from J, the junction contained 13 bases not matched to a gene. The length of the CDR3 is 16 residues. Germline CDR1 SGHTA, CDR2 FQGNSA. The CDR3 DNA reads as TGTGCCAGCAGCGCCCGACAGGGTAGCGGCCTCTATGGCTACACCTTC. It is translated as CASSARQGSGLYGYTF.

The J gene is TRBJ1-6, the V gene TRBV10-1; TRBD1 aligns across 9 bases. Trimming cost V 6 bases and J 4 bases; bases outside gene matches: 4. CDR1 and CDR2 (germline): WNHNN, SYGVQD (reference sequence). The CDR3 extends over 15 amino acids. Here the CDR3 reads CASREQGAYNSPLHF. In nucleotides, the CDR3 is TGCGCCAGCAGAGAACAGGGGGCATATAATTCACCCCTCCACTTT.

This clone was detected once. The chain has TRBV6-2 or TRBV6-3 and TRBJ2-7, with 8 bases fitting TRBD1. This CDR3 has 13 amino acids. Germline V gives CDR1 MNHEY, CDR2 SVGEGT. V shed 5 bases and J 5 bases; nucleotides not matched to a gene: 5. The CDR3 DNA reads TGTGCCAGCAGTCTTCGGACAGGGAACGAGCAGTACTTC. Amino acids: CASSLRTGNEQYF.

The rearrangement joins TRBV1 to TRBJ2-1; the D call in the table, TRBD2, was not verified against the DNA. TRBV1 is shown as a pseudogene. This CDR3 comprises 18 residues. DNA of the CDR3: TGCACCAGCAGCCAAGTTATGGAGCGGGGGCCCTCTCCCAATGAGCAGTTCTTC. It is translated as CTSSQVMERGPSPNEQFF.

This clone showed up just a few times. CDR3 nucleotide sequence: TGCGCCAGCAGCAATTCCTCAGGGAGCTATGGCTACACCTTC. Its translation is CASSNSSGSYGYTF. The chain uses TRBV5-1 and TRBJ1-2, with D perhaps TRBD1 (5 bases). The germline CDR1 and CDR2 sequences are SGHRS and YFSETQ. The CDR3 spans 14 residues. The V and J ends lost 4 bases and 4 bases respectively, with 14 bases between them.

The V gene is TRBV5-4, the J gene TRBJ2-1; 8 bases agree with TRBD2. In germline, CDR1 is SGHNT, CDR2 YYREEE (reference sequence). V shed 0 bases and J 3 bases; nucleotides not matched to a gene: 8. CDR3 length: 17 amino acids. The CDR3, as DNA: TGTGCCAGCAGCTTGGCGACTCGCGGGAGGAGCTACAATGAGCAGTTCTTC. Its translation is CASSLATRGRSYNEQFF.

CDR3 sequence reads: CASSLEENTEAFF. The CDR3 DNA is TGTGCCAGCAGTTTAGAGGAGAACACTGAAGCTTTCTTT. The V and J genes are TRBV27 and TRBJ1-1; D unclear. Germline lookup yields CDR1 MNHEY and CDR2 SMNVEV (reference sequence). The CDR3 length is 13 residues. V dropped 2 bases and J dropped 1 base, with 5 bases sitting between them.

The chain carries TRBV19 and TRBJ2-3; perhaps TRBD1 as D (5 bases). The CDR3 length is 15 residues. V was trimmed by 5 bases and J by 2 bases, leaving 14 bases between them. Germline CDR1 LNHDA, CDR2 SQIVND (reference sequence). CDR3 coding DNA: TGTGCCAGTAGTCCAGACAGAAGGGACACAGATACGCAGTATTTT. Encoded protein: CASSPDRRDTDTQYF.

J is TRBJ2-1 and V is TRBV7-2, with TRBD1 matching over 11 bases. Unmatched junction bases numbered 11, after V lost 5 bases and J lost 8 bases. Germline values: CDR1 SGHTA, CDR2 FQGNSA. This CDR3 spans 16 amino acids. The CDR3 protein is CASSLNFGTGGDEQFF. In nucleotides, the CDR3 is TGTGCCAGCAGCCTGAATTTCGGGACAGGGGGTGATGAGCAGTTCTTC.

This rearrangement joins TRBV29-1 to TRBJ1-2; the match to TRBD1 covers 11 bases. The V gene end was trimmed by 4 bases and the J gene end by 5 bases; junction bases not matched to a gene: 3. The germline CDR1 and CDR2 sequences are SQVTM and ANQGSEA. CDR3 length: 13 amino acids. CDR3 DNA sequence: TGCAGCGTTGCGGACAGGGGGCGTTATGGCTACACCTTC. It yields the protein CSVADRGRYGYTF.

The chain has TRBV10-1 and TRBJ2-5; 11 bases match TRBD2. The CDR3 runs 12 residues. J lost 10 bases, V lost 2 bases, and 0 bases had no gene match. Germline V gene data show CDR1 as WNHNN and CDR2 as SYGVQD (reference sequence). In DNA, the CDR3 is TGCGCCAGCAGTGAGGGACTAGCGGGCCAGTACTTC. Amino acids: CASSEGLAGQYF.

For the CDR3, the DNA is TGTGCCAGCAGTTTACCCCAGGGTGGCCGTGAAAAACTGTTTTTT. Translating gives CASSLPQGGREKLFF. V is TRBV28 and J is TRBJ1-4, with D tentatively TRBD1 (5 bases). Between the trimmed V and J ends, which lost 2 bases and 7 bases, there was a span of 14 bases. This CDR3 spans 15 amino acids. CDR1 MDHEN and CDR2 SYDVKM come from the germline V gene. The variable domain in full, completed from reference TRBV28 and TRBJ1-4, reads DVKVTQSSRYLVKRTGEKVFLECVQDMDHENMFWYRQDPGLGLRLIYFSYDVKMKEKGDIPEGYSVSREKKERFSLILESASTNQTSMYLCASSLPQGGREKLFFGSGTQLSVL.

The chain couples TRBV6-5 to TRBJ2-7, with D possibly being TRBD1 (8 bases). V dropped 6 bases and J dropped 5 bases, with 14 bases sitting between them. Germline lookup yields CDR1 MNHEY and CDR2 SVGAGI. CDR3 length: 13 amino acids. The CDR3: CASSRTGTNEQYF. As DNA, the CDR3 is TGTGCCAGCAGCCGGACAGGGACTAACGAGCAGTACTTC.

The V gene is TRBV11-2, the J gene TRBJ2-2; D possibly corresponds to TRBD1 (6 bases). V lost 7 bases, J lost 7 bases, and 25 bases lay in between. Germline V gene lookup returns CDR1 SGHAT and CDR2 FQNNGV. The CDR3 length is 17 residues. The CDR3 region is CASTLTGQRSLSGELFF. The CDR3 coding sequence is TGTGCCAGCACCTTGACCGGACAGCGATCCCTAAGCGGGGAGCTGTTTTTT.

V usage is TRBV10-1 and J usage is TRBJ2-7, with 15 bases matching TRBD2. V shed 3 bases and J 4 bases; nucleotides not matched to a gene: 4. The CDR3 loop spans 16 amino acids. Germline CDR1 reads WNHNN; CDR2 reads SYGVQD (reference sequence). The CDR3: CASSDGTSGRFYEQYF. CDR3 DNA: TGCGCCAGCAGTGACGGGACTAGCGGGAGGTTTTACGAGCAGTACTTC.

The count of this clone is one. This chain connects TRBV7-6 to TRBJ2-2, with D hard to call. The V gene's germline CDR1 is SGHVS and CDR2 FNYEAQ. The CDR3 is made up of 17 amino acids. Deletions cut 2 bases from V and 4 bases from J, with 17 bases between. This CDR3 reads CASSLTGGARVTGELFF. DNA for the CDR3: TGTGCCAGCAGCTTAACTGGCGGCGCTCGGGTCACCGGGGAGCTGTTTTTT. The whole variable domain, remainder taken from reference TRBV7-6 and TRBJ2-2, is GAGVSQSPRYKVTKRGQDVALRCDPISGHVSLYWYRQALGQGPEFLTYFNYEAQQDKSGLPNDRFSAERPEGSISTLTIQRTEQRDSAMYRCASSLTGGARVTGELFFGEGSRLTVL.

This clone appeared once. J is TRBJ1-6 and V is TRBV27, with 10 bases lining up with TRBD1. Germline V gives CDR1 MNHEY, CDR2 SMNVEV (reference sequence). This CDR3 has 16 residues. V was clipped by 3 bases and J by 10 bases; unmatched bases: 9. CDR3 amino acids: CASSFGDRGIWSPLHF. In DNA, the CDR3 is TGTGCCAGCAGTTTTGGGGACAGGGGAATTTGGTCACCCCTCCACTTT.

CDR3 residues: CASSAWETDTQYF. The CDR3 DNA sequence: TGTGCCAGCAGTGCCTGGGAGACAGATACGCAGTATTTT. J is TRBJ2-3 and V is TRBV6-4; TRBD2 is a possible D gene (5 bases). Germline V lookup: CDR1 MRHNA, CDR2 SNTAGT. This CDR3 region has 13 residues. V was shortened by 4 bases and J by 3 bases, with 8 bases between the two germline ends.

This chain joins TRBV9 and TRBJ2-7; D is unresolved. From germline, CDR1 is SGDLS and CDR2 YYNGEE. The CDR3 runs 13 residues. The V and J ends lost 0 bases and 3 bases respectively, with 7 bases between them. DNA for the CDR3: TGTGCCAGCAGCGTAGGGCCGGTCTACGAGCAGTACTTC. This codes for CASSVGPVYEQYF. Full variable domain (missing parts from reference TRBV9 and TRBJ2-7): DSGVTQTPKHLITATGQRVTLRCSPRSGDLSVYWYQQSLDQGLQFLIQYYNGEERAKGNILERFSAQQFPDLHSELNLSSLELGDSALYFCASSVGPVYEQYFGPGTRLTVT.

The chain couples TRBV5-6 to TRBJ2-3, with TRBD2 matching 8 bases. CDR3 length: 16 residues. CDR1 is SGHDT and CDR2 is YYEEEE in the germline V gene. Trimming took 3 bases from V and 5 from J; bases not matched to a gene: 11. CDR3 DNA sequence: TGTGCCAGCAGCTCCACCAGGGGAGCGGGGGAAGATACGCAGTATTTT. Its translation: CASSSTRGAGEDTQYF.

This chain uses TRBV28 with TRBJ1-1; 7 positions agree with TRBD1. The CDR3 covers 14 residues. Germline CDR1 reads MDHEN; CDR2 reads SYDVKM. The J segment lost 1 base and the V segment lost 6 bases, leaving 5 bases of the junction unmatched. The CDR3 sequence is CASSLRDRNTEAFF. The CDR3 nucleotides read TGTGCCAGCAGCTTACGGGACAGGAACACTGAAGCTTTCTTT.